This T cell receptor (beta chain) was sequenced during a study of a mutant IDH1 vaccine in newly diagnosed glioma (dated by TCRdb to the early 2020s). As for the study more broadly: Eight vaccinations were administered to patients in weeks 1, 3, 5, 7, 11, 15, 19 and 23, corresponding to visits V03 through V10. Peripheral blood was drawn at six visits: V03 (baseline), V05, V07, V10, V12 and V13. Vaccination was initiated 4-6 weeks after radiotherapy alone, or concurrently with temozolomide cycles in the chemotherapy-containing groups. Longitudinal TCRB deep sequencing was done for 25 treated patients, wherever samples were available for exploratory analyses. Of the approximately 34 treated patients, approximately 62% were male and around 40% were female, and a mean age of 40.4 years was recorded. Before enrollment, patients had received standard therapy of radiotherapy alone, temozolomide alone, or radiochemotherapy with temozolomide; most received the combination.

Per the publication, the time point label means: week 11, during vaccination. Each vaccine dose, consisting of 300 ug of a 20-mer mutant IDH1 peptide in Montanide, was administered subcutaneously with topical imiquimod. Donors had newly diagnosed WHO grade 3 or 4 IDH1-mutant astrocytomas with loss of nuclear ATRX. The samples were drawn from NOA16, a multicentre, single-arm, open-label phase I trial in Germany that tested a mutant IDH1 peptide vaccine in humans for the first time. Genomic DNA for TCRB sequencing was isolated from EDTA blood with the DNeasy Blood and Tissue Kit. Broader findings and caveats from the paper: According to the authors, sample limitations meant that analyses of patient blood samples could not be reproduced. Availability determined which PBMC samples were chosen for TCRB deep sequencing. Immune responses induced by the vaccine were seen in approximately 93% of patients across multiple MHC alleles. No apparent relationship was observed between pseudoprogression and alterations in the top peripheral T cell clonotypes detected by TCRB sequencing.

Library preparation employed the immunoSEQ multiplex PCR assay. Following the manufacturer's protocol, the hsTCRB Kit was used to amplify rearranged TCR beta chain sequences. Sequencing of TCRB libraries was carried out on an Illumina MiSeq. As for the authors' bioinformatics: The proprietary platform of the kit vendor was used for demultiplexing, trimming and gene mapping. This immuneACCESS table, as held by TCRdb, lists in-frame sequences with V and J called but not all clones. Of the missing ones, under half trace to an unresolved V gene in checked studies; the others have no known cause. The V and J calls and the clone size are those of that table, but D and trimming were determined from the DNA. Across this sample there are around 100,000 clones, with roughly 90% seen only once. The ten largest clonotypes hold 0.5% to 0.65% of the sample. As regards this clone: It lacks a known antigen. Per-base quality was not reported, and no clone a single base away is much larger than it.

Measured from the cysteine to the phenylalanine, the CDR3 is 16 residues long. Just CDR3 DNA is preserved here, 48 bases in frame from base 1. Trimming accounts for 5 bases at V and 7 bases at J, while the number of junction bases matched to no gene is 9. Looking up the germline V gene (reference sequence) yields CDR1 MNHEY and CDR2 SMNVEV. The material was PBMCs, obtained from a glioma patient whose treatment included an IDH1 peptide vaccine. The TCR sequence derives from a woman aged 45-65 years with glioma. Recombination connected TRBV27 to TRBJ1-5; 12 bases in the middle match TRBD1. Here is the DNA: TGTGCCAGCAGTCCGTTTGGGACAGGGGGCGAACAGCCCCAGCATTTT. It specifies CASSPFGTGGEQPQHF.